Shown below are 24 T cell receptor beta chains from a single sample sequenced in a study of blood T cell repertoires in COVID-19. The protocol was immunoSEQ multiplex PCR, while the TCRdb copy is restricted to in-frame clones and leaves out a portion. The table has approximately 97,000 clones, approximately 86% seen once. Sample: peripheral blood. The receptors derive from a woman aged 80 or over with acute or convalescent COVID-19.

The rearrangement links TRBV6-1 to TRBJ1-5, with 11 bases matching TRBD1. Unmatched junction bases numbered 5, after V lost 4 bases and J lost 0 bases. CDR3 length equals 17 residues. From germline, CDR1 is MNHNS and CDR2 SASEGT. The CDR3 coding sequence is TGTGCCAGCAGTGCGGGGACAGGGGGATTTAGCAATCAGCCCCAGCATTTT. Protein product: CASSAGTGGFSNQPQHF.

This clone was picked up one time. J is TRBJ2-2 and V is TRBV7-8; TRBD2 might be the D (7 bases). Germline CDR1 is SGHVS and CDR2 is FQNEAQ. V lost 2 bases to trimming and J lost 4 bases, with 11 bases between them. This CDR3 spans 15 amino acids. CDR3 protein: CASSLKGGLTGELFF. The CDR3 nucleotides are TGTGCCAGCAGCTTAAAGGGGGGGCTCACCGGGGAGCTGTTTTTT.

V is TRBV19 and J is TRBJ1-2, with 7 nucleotides matching TRBD1. With V trimmed by 2 bases and J by 4 bases, 7 bases remained unmatched. This CDR3 is built from 15 residues. Germline lookup yields CDR1 LNHDA and CDR2 SQIVND (reference sequence). The CDR3 sequence: CASSIKQGRGYGYTF. CDR3 coding DNA: TGTGCCAGTAGTATAAAACAGGGGCGAGGCTATGGCTACACCTTC. Variable domain in full (rest from reference TRBV19 and TRBJ1-2): DGGITQSPKYLFRKEGQNVTLSCEQNLNHDAMYWYRQDPGQGLRLIYYSQIVNDFQKGDIAEGYSVSREKKESFPLTVTSAQKNPTAFYLCASSIKQGRGYGYTFGSGTRLTVV.

The chain links TRBV20-1 to TRBJ1-1; D might be TRBD1 (6 bases). Trimming left V 3 bases short and J 0 bases short, with 11 bases between. The CDR3 loop spans 14 amino acids. Germline V gene sequence: CDR1 DFQATT, CDR2 SNEGSKA (reference sequence). The CDR3 nucleotides read TGCAGTGCTAGTAGGGGGAATTTGAACACTGAAGCTTTCTTT. It translates to CSASRGNLNTEAFF.

The chain couples TRBV5-5 to TRBJ2-1; TRBD2 might be the D (6 bases). The CDR3 loop spans 16 amino acids. Trimming took 4 bases from V and 4 from J, leaving 18 bases between them. CDR1 SGHKS and CDR2 YYEKEE come from the germline V gene (reference sequence). CDR3 in amino acids: CASSPGHGGGYNEQFF. CDR3 nucleotides: TGTGCCAGCAGCCCTGGACACGGGGGTGGGTACAATGAGCAGTTCTTC.

V usage is TRBV24-1 and J usage is TRBJ1-2; D is unresolved. The V end lost 2 bases, the J end lost 7 bases, and 7 bases lay between the germline ends. The CDR3 is 12 amino acids. Germline values: CDR1 KGHDR, CDR2 SFDVKD. The CDR3 bases are TGTGCCACCAGTGATTATGGGAGTGGCTACACCTTC. Encoded protein: CATSDYGSGYTF.

This chain uses TRBV20-1 with TRBJ1-6; 9 nucleotides line up with TRBD1. The CDR3 spans 14 residues. Trimming removed 3 bases from V and 10 bases from J; junction bases left unmatched: 7. The germline V gene has CDR1 DFQATT and CDR2 SNEGSKA (reference sequence). The CDR3 DNA is TGCAGTGCTAGTCCGGGACAGGGTACATCACCCCTCCACTTT. Translating gives CSASPGQGTSPLHF.

The chain carries TRBV19 and TRBJ2-7, with D possibly TRBD1 on 6 matching bases. Germline V gives CDR1 LNHDA, CDR2 SQIVND (reference sequence). Trimming took off 4 bases at V and 2 bases at J, with 18 bases between the two ends. This CDR3 has 16 amino acids. In DNA form, the CDR3 reads TGTGCCAGTAGTACGGGACAACGCCTCTCCACCTACGAGCAGTACTTC. Protein product: CASSTGQRLSTYEQYF.

CDR3 sequence: CASSRGNTIYF. The CDR3 DNA sequence: TGTGCCAGCAGCCGGGGAAACACCATATATTTT. This chain connects TRBV5-6 to TRBJ1-3; D is unclear. Germline assignment: CDR1 SGHDT and CDR2 YYEEEE. The CDR3 is 11 amino acids. V dropped 4 bases and J dropped 4 bases, with 3 bases sitting between them. Based on the CDR3 plus reference TRBV5-6 and TRBJ1-3, the full variable domain is DAGVTQSPTHLIKTRGQQVTLRCSPKSGHDTVSWYQQALGQGPQFIFQYYEEEERQRGNFPDRFSGHQFPNYSSELNVNALLLGDSALYLCASSRGNTIYFGEGSWLTVV.

This clone was found a few times. V usage is TRBV2 and J usage is TRBJ2-1; D may be TRBD2 (5 bases). CDR1 is SNHLY and CDR2 is FYNNEI in the germline V gene. With 6 bases removed from V and 9 bases from J, the gap between germline ends came to 9 bases. The CDR3 totals 11 residues. CDR3 sequence: CASSTSFEQFF. The CDR3 coding sequence is TGTGCCAGCAGCACTAGTTTTGAGCAGTTCTTC. The variable domain in full, with the rest retrieved from reference TRBV2 and TRBJ2-1, is EPEVTQTPSHQVTQMGQEVILRCVPISNHLYFYWYRQILGQKVEFLVSFYNNEISEKSEIFDDQFSVERPDGSNFTLKIRSTKLEDSAMYFCASSTSFEQFFGPGTRLTVL.

There are a few counts of this clone. V and J are TRBV12-5 and TRBJ2-7; D gene uncertain. The V gene lost 2 bases and the J gene lost 0 bases, with 11 bases spanning the gap. Looked up from germline, CDR1 is LGHNT and CDR2 is FRNRAP. The CDR3 spans 15 residues. Here the CDR3 DNA reads TGTGCTAGTGGTTTGATGGGCGCTTCCTCCTACGAGCAGTACTTC. Protein product: CASGLMGASSYEQYF.

This clone was counted many times. This chain joins TRBV19 and TRBJ1-4; D is unresolved. This CDR3 comprises 14 residues. The ends were cut back, 10 bases at V and 7 bases at J, with 19 bases in the middle. Germline V gene lookup returns CDR1 LNHDA and CDR2 SQIVND (reference sequence). The CDR3 here is CATQDAGILEKLFF. CDR3 in DNA: TGTGCCACCCAGGATGCGGGGATACTTGAAAAACTGTTTTTT.

This chain connects TRBV7-9 to TRBJ2-5; the match to TRBD2 covers 8 bases. The CDR3 is 15 residues long. With 5 bases clipped from V and 4 bases from J, the junction kept 9 bases outside the gene matches. Germline V gives CDR1 SEHNR, CDR2 FQNEAQ (reference sequence). CDR3 nucleotides: TGTGCCAGCAGCATACCGGGACTAGTGGCAGAGACCCAGTACTTC. This sequence encodes CASSIPGLVAETQYF.

The chain carries TRBV5-1 and TRBJ2-3; D may be TRBD2 (6 bases). Trimming left V 4 bases short and J 1 base short, with 13 bases between. Per germline, CDR1 SGHRS and CDR2 YFSETQ. CDR3 length: 15 amino acids. CDR3 nucleotides: TGCGCCAGCAGCCCGGGGTTAGCGGGCACAGATACGCAGTATTTT. Residues: CASSPGLAGTDTQYF.

Only one count was recorded for this clone. V is TRBV11-3 and J is TRBJ1-1, with 7 bases matching TRBD1. CDR1 and CDR2 from the germline V gene are SGHNT and YENEEA. The ends lost 5 bases at V and 13 bases at J; junction bases unmatched: 10. This CDR3 has 12 residues. The CDR3 sequence: CASSETGVEGFF. CDR3 in DNA: TGTGCCAGCAGCGAAACAGGGGTTGAGGGTTTCTTT.

The V gene is TRBV5-5, the J gene TRBJ1-5; TRBD1 matches 7 bases. Germline-derived CDR1 and CDR2 are SGHKS and YYEKEE (reference sequence). The trim removed 0 bases at V and 7 bases at J, leaving 7 bases unmatched. The CDR3 extends over 15 amino acids. The CDR3 nucleotides are TGTGCCAGCAGCTTGGAGGGGGCCGCGAAGCAGCCCCAGCATTTT. Amino acid sequence: CASSLEGAAKQPQHF.

This clone came up once. V usage is TRBV24-1 and J usage is TRBJ1-2, with 7 bases fitting TRBD1. The CDR3 is 13 amino acids. Germline V gives CDR1 KGHDR, CDR2 SFDVKD. V trimming: 2 bases; J trimming: 6 bases; junction bases outside the gene matches: 2. CDR3 amino acids: CATSDSQGNGYTF. In nucleotides, the CDR3 is TGTGCCACCAGTGATTCACAGGGGAATGGCTACACCTTC.

Here the CDR3 DNA reads TGTGCCAGCAGCCCCTCCCCCCCCTCCTACGAGCAGTACTTC. Translating gives CASSPSPPSYEQYF. This rearrangement joins TRBV9 to TRBJ2-7, with no clear D. The CDR3 consists of 14 residues. Germline-derived CDR1 and CDR2 are SGDLS and YYNGEE. Trimming pared 4 bases from V and 0 bases from J, leaving 11 bases between. Variable domain in full (rest from reference TRBV9 and TRBJ2-7): DSGVTQTPKHLITATGQRVTLRCSPRSGDLSVYWYQQSLDQGLQFLIQYYNGEERAKGNILERFSAQQFPDLHSELNLSSLELGDSALYFCASSPSPPSYEQYFGPGTRLTVT.

V gene TRBV6-2 or TRBV6-3 combines with J gene TRBJ1-5; TRBD1 matches 9 bases. Germline V lookup: CDR1 MNHEY, CDR2 SVGEGT. CDR3 length: 15 residues. V dropped 5 bases and J dropped 5; count of bases not matched to a gene: 7. CDR3 sequence (DNA): TGTGCCAGCAGTACCTCCGGGACAGGGTATCAGCCCCAGCATTTT. As protein: CASSTSGTGYQPQHF.

The rearrangement uses TRBV5-6 and TRBJ2-1, with 8 bases lining up with TRBD1. J was trimmed by 3 bases and V by 2 bases; bases with no gene match: 7. The CDR3 contains 16 residues. Germline V gene sequence: CDR1 SGHDT, CDR2 YYEEEE. In DNA, the CDR3 is TGTGCCAGCAGCTTACGGAGGACAGGGCTCTACAATGAGCAGTTCTTC. Translated: CASSLRRTGLYNEQFF.

The rearrangement links TRBV6-6 to TRBJ1-5; 7 positions agree with TRBD1. After removal of 5 bases from V and 0 bases from J, the junction contained 4 bases not matched to a gene. The CDR3 contains 15 residues. In germline, CDR1 is MNHNY, CDR2 SVGAGI (reference sequence). The CDR3: CASSGGTASNQPQHF. The DNA for the CDR3 is TGTGCCAGCAGTGGAGGGACAGCTAGCAATCAGCCCCAGCATTTT.

The CDR3 reads CASRSEPYEQYF. The CDR3 DNA is TGTGCCAGCAGATCCGAGCCCTACGAGCAGTACTTC. The chain employs TRBV28 and TRBJ2-7, with D uncertain. In germline, CDR1 is MDHEN, CDR2 SYDVKM. V was clipped by 6 bases and J by 2 bases, with 8 bases between them. The CDR3 runs 12 residues.

V is TRBV12-3 or TRBV12-4 and J is TRBJ2-7; a weak D match, TRBD2 (6 bases). This CDR3 is 13 amino acids long. With 3 bases removed from V and 6 bases from J, the gap between germline ends came to 12 bases. The CDR3 DNA is TGTGCCAGCAGTTTCCGGGTTAGCGGCGAGCAGTACTTC. This sequence encodes CASSFRVSGEQYF.

A note on this clone: A read error may produce the germline difference seen at one junction end. The chain combines TRBV6-5 with TRBJ2-1, with 7 bases lining up with TRBD1. Looked up from germline, CDR1 is MNHEY and CDR2 is SVGAGI. The CDR3 spans 15 residues. This CDR3 is CASIYRGISYNEQFF. The CDR3 region has the DNA TGTGCCAGCATTTACAGGGGAATCTCCTACAATGAGCAGTTCTTC.